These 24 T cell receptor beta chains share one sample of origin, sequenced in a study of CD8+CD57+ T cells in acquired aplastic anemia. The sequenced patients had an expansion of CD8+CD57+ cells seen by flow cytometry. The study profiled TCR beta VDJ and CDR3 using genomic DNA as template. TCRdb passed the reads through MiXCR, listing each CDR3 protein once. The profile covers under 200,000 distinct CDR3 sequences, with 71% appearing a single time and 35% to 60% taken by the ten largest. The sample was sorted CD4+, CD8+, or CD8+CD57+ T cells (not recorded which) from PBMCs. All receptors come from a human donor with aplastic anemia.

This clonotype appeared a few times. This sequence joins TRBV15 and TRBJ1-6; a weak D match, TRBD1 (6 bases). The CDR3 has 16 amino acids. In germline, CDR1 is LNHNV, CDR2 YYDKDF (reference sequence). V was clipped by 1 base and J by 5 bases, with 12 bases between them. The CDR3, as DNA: TGTGCCACCAGCAGAGCCACAGGGTCCCATAATTCACCCCTCCACTTT. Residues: CATSRATGSHNSPLHF.

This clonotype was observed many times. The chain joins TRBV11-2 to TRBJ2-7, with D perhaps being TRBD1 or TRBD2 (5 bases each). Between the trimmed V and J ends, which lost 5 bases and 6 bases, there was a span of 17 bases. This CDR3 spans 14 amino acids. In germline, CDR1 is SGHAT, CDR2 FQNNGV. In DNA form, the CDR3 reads TGTGCCAGCAGCCGTGGGGGTTACGCCTCCGAGCAGTACTTC. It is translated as CASSRGGYASEQYF.

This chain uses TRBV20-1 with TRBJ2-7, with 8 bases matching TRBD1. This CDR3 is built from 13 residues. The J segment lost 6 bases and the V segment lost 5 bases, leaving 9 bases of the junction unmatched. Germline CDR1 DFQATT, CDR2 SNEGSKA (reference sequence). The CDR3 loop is CSAERTGLVEQYF. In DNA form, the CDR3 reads TGCAGTGCTGAAAGGACAGGGTTGGTCGAGCAGTACTTC.

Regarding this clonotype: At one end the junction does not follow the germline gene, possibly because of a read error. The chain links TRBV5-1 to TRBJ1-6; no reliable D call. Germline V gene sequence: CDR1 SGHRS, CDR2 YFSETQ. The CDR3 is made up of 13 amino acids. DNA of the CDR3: TGCACCAGCAGATTCGCCGGGGATTCACCCCTCCACTTT. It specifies CTSRFAGDSPLHF. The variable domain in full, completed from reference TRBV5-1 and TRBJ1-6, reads KAGVTQTPRYLIKTRGQQVTLSCSPISGHRSVSWYQQTPGQGLQFLFEYFSETQRNKGNFPGRFSGRQFSNSRSEMNVSTLELGDSALYLCTSRFAGDSPLHFGNGTRLTVT.

CDR3 residues: CASRQPTYNEQFF. CDR3 coding DNA: TGCGCCAGCAGGCAGCCAACCTACAATGAGCAGTTCTTC. The J gene is TRBJ2-1, the V gene TRBV10-2; D is undetermined. Germline V gene sequence: CDR1 WSHSY, CDR2 SAAADI. The CDR3 sequence is 13 residues long. Trimming took off 6 bases at V and 2 bases at J, with 8 bases between the two ends.

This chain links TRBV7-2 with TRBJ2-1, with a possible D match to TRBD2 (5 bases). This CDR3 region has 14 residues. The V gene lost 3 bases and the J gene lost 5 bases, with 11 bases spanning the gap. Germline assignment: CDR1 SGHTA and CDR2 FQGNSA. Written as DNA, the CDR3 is TGTGCCAGCAGCTTGGACTCGACTAACAATGAGCAGTTCTTC. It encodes CASSLDSTNNEQFF.

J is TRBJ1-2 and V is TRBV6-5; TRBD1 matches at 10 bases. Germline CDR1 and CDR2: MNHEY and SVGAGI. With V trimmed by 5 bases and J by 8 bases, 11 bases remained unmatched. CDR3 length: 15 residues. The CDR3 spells CASSELVGQGLGYTF. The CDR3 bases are TGTGCCAGCAGTGAATTGGTGGGACAGGGGTTGGGCTACACCTTC.

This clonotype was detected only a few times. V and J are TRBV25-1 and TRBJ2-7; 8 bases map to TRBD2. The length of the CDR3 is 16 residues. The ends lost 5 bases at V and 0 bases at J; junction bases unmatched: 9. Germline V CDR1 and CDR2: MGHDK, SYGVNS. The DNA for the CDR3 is TGTGCCAGCAGTTTTCAGCTAGCGGGTTACTCCTACGAGCAGTACTTC. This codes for CASSFQLAGYSYEQYF.

The CDR3 DNA reads TGTGCCAGCAGCCCCCTAGCAACCTACGAGCAGTACTTC. Translating gives CASSPLATYEQYF. The chain has TRBV7-9 and TRBJ2-7; tentative D call: TRBD2 (5 bases). The germline V and J ends were trimmed by 5 bases and 2 bases, with 10 bases remaining between them. The germline CDR1 and CDR2 sequences are SEHNR and FQNEAQ (reference sequence). The CDR3 is made up of 13 amino acids.

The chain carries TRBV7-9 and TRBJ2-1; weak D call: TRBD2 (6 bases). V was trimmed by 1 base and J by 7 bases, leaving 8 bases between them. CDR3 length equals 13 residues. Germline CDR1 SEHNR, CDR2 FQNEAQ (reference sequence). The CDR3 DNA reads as TGTGCCAGCAGCTTAGGGGCGGGGAATGAGCAGTTCTTC. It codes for CASSLGAGNEQFF.

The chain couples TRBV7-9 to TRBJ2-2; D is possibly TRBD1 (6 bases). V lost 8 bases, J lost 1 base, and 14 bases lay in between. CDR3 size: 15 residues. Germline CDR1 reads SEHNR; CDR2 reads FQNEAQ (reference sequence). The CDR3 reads CASEARQVNTGELFF. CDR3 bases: TGTGCCAGCGAAGCTAGACAGGTGAACACCGGGGAGCTGTTTTTT.

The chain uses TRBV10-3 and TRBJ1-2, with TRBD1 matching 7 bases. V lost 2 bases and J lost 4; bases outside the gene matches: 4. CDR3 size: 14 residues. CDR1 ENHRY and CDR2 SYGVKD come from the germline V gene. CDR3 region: CAISEGRGVYGYTF. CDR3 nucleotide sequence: TGTGCCATCAGTGAGGGCAGGGGGGTCTATGGCTACACCTTC.

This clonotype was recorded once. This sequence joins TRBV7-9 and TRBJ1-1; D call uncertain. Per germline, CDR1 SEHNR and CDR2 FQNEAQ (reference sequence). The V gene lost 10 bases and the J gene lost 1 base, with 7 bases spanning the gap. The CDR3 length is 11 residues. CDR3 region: CATHENTEAFF. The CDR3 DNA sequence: TGTGCCACTCACGAGAACACTGAAGCTTTCTTT.

CDR3 in amino acids: CASSFAPSGTNYGYTF. The CDR3 region has the DNA TGTGCCAGCAGCTTCGCTCCCAGCGGTACTAACTATGGCTACACCTTC. The V gene is TRBV7-2, the J gene TRBJ1-2; D gene ambiguous. Germline V CDR1 and CDR2: SGHTA, FQGNSA. The CDR3 length is 16 residues. With 3 bases removed from V and 0 bases from J, the gap between germline ends came to 14 bases.

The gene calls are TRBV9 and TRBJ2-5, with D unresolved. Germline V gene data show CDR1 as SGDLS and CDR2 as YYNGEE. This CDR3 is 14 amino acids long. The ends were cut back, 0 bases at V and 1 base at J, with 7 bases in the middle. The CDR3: CASSVEATQETQYF. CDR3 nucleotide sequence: TGTGCCAGCAGCGTAGAGGCCACCCAAGAGACCCAGTACTTC.

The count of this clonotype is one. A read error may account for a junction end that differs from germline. The CDR3 spells CASRLEWRSLSNEKLSF. In nucleotides, the CDR3 is TGTGCCAGCAGGCTGGAGTGGCGGTCGCTTTCTAATGAAAAACTGTCTTTT. V is TRBV2 and J is TRBJ1-4, with D hard to call. From germline, CDR1 is SNHLY and CDR2 FYNNEI. CDR3 length: 17 residues.

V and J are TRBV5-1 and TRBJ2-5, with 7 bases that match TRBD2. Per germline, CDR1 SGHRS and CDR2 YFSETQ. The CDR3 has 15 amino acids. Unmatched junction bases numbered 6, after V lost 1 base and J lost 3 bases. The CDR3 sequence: CASSLTLADEETQYF. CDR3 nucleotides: TGCGCCAGCAGCTTGACCCTAGCGGATGAAGAGACCCAGTACTTC.

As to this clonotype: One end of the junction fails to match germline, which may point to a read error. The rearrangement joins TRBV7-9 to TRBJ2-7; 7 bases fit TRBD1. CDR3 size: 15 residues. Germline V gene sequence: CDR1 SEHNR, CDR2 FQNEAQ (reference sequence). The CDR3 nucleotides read TGTGCCAGCAGCTTCCCCCGGGACAGAACCTACGGGCAGTACTTC. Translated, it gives CASSFPRDRTYGQYF.

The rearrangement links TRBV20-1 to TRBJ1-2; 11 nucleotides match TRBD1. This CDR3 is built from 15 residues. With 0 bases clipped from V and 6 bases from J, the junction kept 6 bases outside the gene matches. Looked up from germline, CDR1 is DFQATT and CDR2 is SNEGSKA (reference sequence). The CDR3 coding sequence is TGCAGTGCTAGAGATCCCGGACAGGGGGCGGATGGCTACACCTTC. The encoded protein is CSARDPGQGADGYTF.

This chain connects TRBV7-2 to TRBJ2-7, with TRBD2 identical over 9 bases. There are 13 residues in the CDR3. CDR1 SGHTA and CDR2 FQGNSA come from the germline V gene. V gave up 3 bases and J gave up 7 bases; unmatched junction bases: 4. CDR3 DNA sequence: TGTGCCAGCAGCTTTGGACTAGCGTTTGAGCAGTACTTC. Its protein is CASSFGLAFEQYF. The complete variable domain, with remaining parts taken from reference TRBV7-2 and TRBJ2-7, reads GAGVSQSPSNKVTEKGKDVELRCDPISGHTALYWYRQSLGQGLEFLIYFQGNSAPDKSGLPSDRFSAERTGGSVSTLTIQRTQQEDSAVYLCASSFGLAFEQYFGPGTRLTVT.

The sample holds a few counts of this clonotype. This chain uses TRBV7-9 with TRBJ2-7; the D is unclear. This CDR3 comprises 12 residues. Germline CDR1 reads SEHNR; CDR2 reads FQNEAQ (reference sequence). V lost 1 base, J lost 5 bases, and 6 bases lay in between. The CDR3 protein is CASSLGVHEQYF. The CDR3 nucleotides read TGTGCCAGCAGCTTAGGGGTCCACGAGCAGTACTTC. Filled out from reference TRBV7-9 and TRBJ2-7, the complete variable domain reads DTGVSQNPRHKITKRGQNVTFRCDPISEHNRLYWYRQTLGQGPEFLTYFQNEAQLEKSRLLSDRFSAERPKGSFSTLEIQRTEQGDSAMYLCASSLGVHEQYFGPGTRLTVT.

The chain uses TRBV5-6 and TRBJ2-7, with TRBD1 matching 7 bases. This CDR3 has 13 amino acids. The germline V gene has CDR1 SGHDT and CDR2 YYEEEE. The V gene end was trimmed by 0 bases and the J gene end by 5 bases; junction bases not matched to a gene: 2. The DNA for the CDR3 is TGTGCCAGCAGCTTGGACAGGGGTAACGAGCAGTACGTC. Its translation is CASSLDRGNEQYV.

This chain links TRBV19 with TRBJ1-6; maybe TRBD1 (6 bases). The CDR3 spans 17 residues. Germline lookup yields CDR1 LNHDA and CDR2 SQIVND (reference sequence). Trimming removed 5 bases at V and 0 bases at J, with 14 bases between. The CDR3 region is CASSPGQRSSYNSPLHF. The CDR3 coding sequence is TGTGCCAGTAGTCCCGGACAGCGAAGCTCCTATAATTCACCCCTCCACTTT.

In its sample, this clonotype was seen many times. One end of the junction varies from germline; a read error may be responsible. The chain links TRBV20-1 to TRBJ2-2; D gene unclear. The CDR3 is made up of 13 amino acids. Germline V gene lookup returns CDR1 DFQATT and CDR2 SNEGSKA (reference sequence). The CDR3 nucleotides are TGCAGTGCTAGATCCCCGAAGACCGGGGAGCTGTTTTTT. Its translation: CSARSPKTGELFF.